The TCR beta chain under discussion was sequenced for a study of T-cell reconstitution after alpha-beta-depleted transplantation in children. This clonotype was detected a few times. Germline CDR1 reads SGHRS; CDR2 reads YFSETQ. V dropped 3 bases and J dropped 2; count of bases not matched to a gene: 1. CDR3 length: 14 amino acids. Unique molecular identifiers featured in how the TCRbeta library was prepared. TCRdb redid the calling of the PCR reads with MiXCR, one entry per CDR3 protein. Seen here are about 640,000 distinct CDR3 sequences, around 16% observed once, and the top ten hold 0.85% to 1.3%.

This TCR came from a human donor who donated a stem cell graft to a child with acute myeloid leukemia. Here the sequenced sample was PBMCs from the stem cell graft donor, taken from the stem cell graft. The chain is built from TRBV5-1 and TRBJ2-3, with TRBD1 identical over 9 bases. CDR3 amino acids: CASSWTGVTDTQYF. The CDR3 nucleotides read TGCGCCAGCAGCTGGACAGGGGTCACAGATACGCAGTATTTT.